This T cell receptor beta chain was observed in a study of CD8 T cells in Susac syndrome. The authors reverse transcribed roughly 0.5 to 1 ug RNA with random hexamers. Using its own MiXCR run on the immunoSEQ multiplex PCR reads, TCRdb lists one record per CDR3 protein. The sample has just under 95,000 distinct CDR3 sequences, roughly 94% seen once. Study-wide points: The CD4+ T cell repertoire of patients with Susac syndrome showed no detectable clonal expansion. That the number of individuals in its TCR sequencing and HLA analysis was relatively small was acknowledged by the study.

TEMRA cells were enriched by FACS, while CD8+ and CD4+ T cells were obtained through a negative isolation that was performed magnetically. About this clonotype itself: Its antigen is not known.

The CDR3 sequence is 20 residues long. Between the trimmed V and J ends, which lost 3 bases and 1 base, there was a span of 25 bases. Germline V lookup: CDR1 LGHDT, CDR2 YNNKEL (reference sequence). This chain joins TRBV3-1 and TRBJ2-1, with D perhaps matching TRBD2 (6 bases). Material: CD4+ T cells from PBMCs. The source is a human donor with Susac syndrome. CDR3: CASSHPKWGERMTSYNEQFF. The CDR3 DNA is TGTGCCAGCAGCCATCCTAAATGGGGGGAGCGGATGACTTCCTACAATGAGCAGTTCTTC.